This T cell receptor beta chain was identified in a study of blood T cell repertoires in COVID-19. Looking at the study overall: COVID-19 samples, acute and convalescent, were from the United States, Italy and Spain. Sample material is recorded as cDNA or gDNA derived from T cells, B-cell-depleted T cells, or PBMCs.

As processed by the authors: Nucleated cell number was recorded as an estimate derived from reference gene primer amplification. Profiled with immunoSEQ multiplex PCR; TCRdb holds only in-frame clones, not every one. V, J and clone size are taken as reported in that table, and D and trimming were inferred from the DNA itself. Seen here are around 19,000 clones, around nine tenths observed once, and the top ten hold over 8.5%. The CDR3 is 17 amino acids. Germline lookup yields CDR1 LNHDA and CDR2 SQIVND (reference sequence). J gave up 1 base and V 5 bases, and 8 bases lay outside the gene matches. What was sequenced was peripheral blood. The TCR sequence derives from a human donor in a cohort sampled during active COVID-19. The V and J genes are TRBV19 and TRBJ2-7; 13 nucleotides align to TRBD2. The CDR3 nucleotides read TGTGCCAGTAGTCCGATGGGGACTAGCGGGGCATCCTACGAGCAGTACTTC. Its translation: CASSPMGTSGASYEQYF.